Below are 2 T cell receptor beta chains sequenced from a single sample in a study of blood T cell repertoires in COVID-19. Method: immunoSEQ multiplex PCR; TCRdb's copy keeps in-frame clones and lacks some. The repertoire holds about 140,000 clones, with about 86% as singletons. The specimen was peripheral blood. Every receptor here comes from a woman aged 60-70 years with acute or convalescent COVID-19.

This clone was picked up a small number of times. CDR3 in DNA: TGCGCCAGCAGCCAAGACACAACGGGGGGATACAATGAGCAGTTCTTC. Residues: CASSQDTTGGYNEQFF. The chain combines TRBV4-3 with TRBJ2-1; TRBD2 matches 7 bases. The CDR3 is 16 amino acids. Per the germline V gene, CDR1 is LGHNA and CDR2 is YSLEER. V gave up 0 bases and J gave up 4 bases; unmatched junction bases: 6.

V and J are TRBV6-2 or TRBV6-3 and TRBJ1-6, with 10 bases lining up with TRBD1. The V gene's germline CDR1 is MNHEY and CDR2 SVGEGT. Trimming removed 5 bases from V and 9 bases from J; junction bases left unmatched: 1. The CDR3 has 13 amino acids. The CDR3 DNA reads TGTGCCAGCAGTCGACAGGGGGCTTCACCCCTCCACTTT. Its protein is CASSRQGASPLHF.